This entry concerns a single T cell receptor beta chain. This sample is part of a study of blood T cell repertoires in COVID-19. Turning to the study itself: Samples representing acute and convalescent COVID-19 were sourced from the United States, Italy and Spain. T cells, B-cell-depleted T cells, or PBMCs supplied cDNA or gDNA.

CDR1 KGHSH and CDR2 LQKENI come from the germline V gene. This CDR3 has 12 amino acids. The V and J ends lost 6 bases and 1 base respectively, with 6 bases between them. As processed by the authors: From reference gene primer amplification, estimates of nucleated cell counts were derived. Profiling relied on immunoSEQ multiplex PCR, and the TCRdb table lists in-frame clones only, not all of them. V, J and clone size are taken as reported in that table, and D and trimming were inferred from the DNA itself. The sample has some 45,000 clones, 60% to 80% seen once. Sequences were obtained from peripheral blood. This sequence was found in a man aged 65 to 85 with acute or convalescent COVID-19. The V call is TRBV18, the J call TRBJ1-2; unclear D gene. The CDR3 spells CASSQNNYGYTF. The CDR3 DNA follows: TGTGCCAGCTCTCAGAATAACTATGGCTACACCTTC.